The clone carrying this TCR beta chain was seen many times. Antigen specificity is unknown. Donors comprised healthy HIV-negative adults lacking recent acute infections or vaccinations. Partitioning of CD4+ cells yielded a CD45RA+ naive subset and a CD45RA-negative memory subset. This record comes from a study of shared clonotypes between healthy human individuals. Trimming took 1 base from V and 0 from J, leaving 7 bases between them. Germline CDR1 and CDR2: SGHVS and FNYEAQ. CDR3 length equals 16 residues. Study-wide results and caveats: Non-shared clonotypes were found to have lower generation probabilities than the clonotypes that were shared by all four of the sorted-subset donors.

Profiled with immunoSEQ multiplex PCR; TCRdb holds only in-frame clones, not every one. This table has about 1 million clones, roughly 80% appearing once. The chain couples TRBV7-6 to TRBJ2-6; D could derive from TRBD1 or TRBD2 (5 bases each). Material: memory CD4+ T cells sorted from blood. Subset reported: CD45RA-negative fraction. The sequence was collected from a man between 18 and 35 years old in good health. The CDR3 DNA reads as TGTGCCAGCAGCTTAGTTGGGGGCTCTGGGGCCAACGTCCTGACTTTC. It encodes CASSLVGGSGANVLTF.